The 12 T cell receptor beta chains given below trace back to one sample, sequenced in a study of patients and donors after allogeneic stem cell transplantation. TCRdb ran MiXCR on the RT-PCR reads and lists one entry per CDR3 protein. Here the sample spans about 960,000 distinct CDR3 sequences, under 20% being singletons. Sequenced input: blood, either unsorted or a sorted T cell fraction (not recorded which). These receptors were taken from a human donor who was either an allogeneic HSCT recipient or a stem cell or donor lymphocyte infusion donor (not recorded which). It is not recorded whose cells these are; they may come from a transplant donor.

This chain uses TRBV3-1 with TRBJ2-5; 8 positions agree with TRBD2. This CDR3 is built from 14 residues. Germline V CDR1 and CDR2: LGHDT, YNNKEL (reference sequence). Germline trimming cut 4 bases from V and 6 bases from J; bases unmatched to any gene: 7. The CDR3 nucleotides are TGTGCCAGCAGCCCGGGGGGGCCAGAAAAGACCCAGTACTTC. Protein: CASSPGGPEKTQYF.

There are many counts of this clonotype. CDR3 nucleotide sequence: TGTGCCAGCAGTTCGGGACGGGGATACTCCTACAATGAGCAGTTCTTC. This codes for CASSSGRGYSYNEQFF. The J gene is TRBJ2-1, the V gene TRBV12-3 or TRBV12-4; D may match TRBD1 or TRBD2 (5 bases each). Between the trimmed V and J ends, which lost 4 bases and 0 bases, there was a span of 13 bases. The CDR3 is 16 amino acids.

The chain is built from TRBV9 and TRBJ1-1; D is possibly TRBD1 (5 bases). The CDR3 extends over 11 amino acids. V lost 6 bases, J lost 6 bases, and 9 bases lay in between. Germline-derived CDR1 and CDR2 are SGDLS and YYNGEE. The CDR3 DNA reads TGTGCCAGCACAATGGGGGCTGAAGCTTTCTTT. Residues: CASTMGAEAFF.

This rearrangement joins TRBV6-5 to TRBJ1-4, with TRBD1 matching over 9 bases. Per the germline V gene, CDR1 is MNHEY and CDR2 is SVGAGI. The CDR3 runs to 14 residues. The J segment lost 8 bases and the V segment lost 4 bases, leaving 5 bases of the junction unmatched. Here the CDR3 reads CASSWTGVGEKLFF. The CDR3 DNA reads as TGTGCCAGCAGTTGGACAGGGGTGGGAGAAAAACTGTTTTTT.

This clonotype showed up just a few times. The genes are TRBV11-2 and TRBJ2-1; 9 positions agree with TRBD2. The CDR3 consists of 18 residues. Germline-derived CDR1 and CDR2 are SGHAT and FQNNGV. The trim removed 4 bases at V and 4 bases at J, leaving 14 bases unmatched. CDR3 bases: TGTGCCAGCAGCTCGACAGGAGAGAGCGGGGGGCCTTACAATGAGCAGTTCTTC. It yields the protein CASSSTGESGGPYNEQFF.

The table lists this clonotype with a count of one. The rearrangement uses TRBV20-1 and TRBJ2-1, with 12 bases fitting TRBD2. V was pared by 0 bases and J by 6 bases, with 6 bases of the junction left unmatched. Looked up from germline, CDR1 is DFQATT and CDR2 is SNEGSKA (reference sequence). The CDR3 runs to 16 residues. CDR3 residues: CSARDPSGGVGNEQFF. The CDR3 DNA reads TGCAGTGCTAGAGATCCTAGCGGGGGGGTGGGCAATGAGCAGTTCTTC.

This clonotype was counted between two and nine times. The genes are TRBV29-1 and TRBJ2-1, with D possibly TRBD1 on 6 matching bases. Deletions cut 4 bases from V and 4 bases from J, with 20 bases between. CDR1 and CDR2 (germline): SQVTM, ANQGSEA. The CDR3 is made up of 16 amino acids. CDR3: CSVAQARGPGYNEQFF. Written as DNA, the CDR3 is TGCAGCGTTGCTCAGGCCAGGGGTCCTGGTTACAATGAGCAGTTCTTC.

V is TRBV20-1 and J is TRBJ2-7; 9 bases are a match to TRBD2. The CDR3 sequence is 14 residues long. Germline CDR1 reads DFQATT; CDR2 reads SNEGSKA (reference sequence). The J segment lost 3 bases and the V segment lost 2 bases, leaving 5 bases of the junction unmatched. The CDR3 bases are TGCAGTGCTAGAAAGCGGGGGGCAGTCTACGAGCAGTACTTC. Protein product: CSARKRGAVYEQYF.

In this sample, this clonotype turned up many times. This chain joins TRBV6-2 or TRBV6-3 and TRBJ2-1; D uncertain. Germline CDR1 is MNHEY and CDR2 is SVGEGT. CDR3 length: 14 amino acids. V was pared by 5 bases and J by 7 bases, with 15 bases between. The chain's CDR3 is CASSASWQTNEQFF. The CDR3 DNA reads TGTGCCAGCAGTGCCTCCTGGCAGACTAATGAGCAGTTCTTC.

This clonotype was seen repeatedly, ten times or more. The chain recombines TRBV7-9 with TRBJ2-1; no clear D gene. The CDR3 is 14 residues long. CDR1 and CDR2 (germline): SEHNR, FQNEAQ (reference sequence). The V and J ends lost 3 bases and 0 bases respectively, with 6 bases between them. This CDR3 is CASSFSRSYNEQFF. The CDR3 coding sequence is TGTGCCAGCAGCTTCTCCCGCTCCTACAATGAGCAGTTCTTC.

This clonotype was counted only a few times. CDR3 coding DNA: TGTGCCAGCAGCCCAGTCCTCGGCGAGACCCAGTACTTC. It translates to CASSPVLGETQYF. V usage is TRBV5-5 and J usage is TRBJ2-5; D is unclear. Looked up from germline, CDR1 is SGHKS and CDR2 is YYEKEE (reference sequence). The CDR3 covers 13 residues. V was clipped by 4 bases and J by 5 bases, with 12 bases between them.

This chain connects TRBV5-1 to TRBJ2-5; the D is unclear. The CDR3 runs to 13 residues. CDR1 and CDR2 from the germline V gene are SGHRS and YFSETQ. The V gene lost 1 base and the J gene lost 4 bases, with 8 bases spanning the gap. The CDR3 DNA reads TGCGCCAGCAGCTTGAACTGGCGAGAGACCCAGTACTTC. Its translation: CASSLNWRETQYF.